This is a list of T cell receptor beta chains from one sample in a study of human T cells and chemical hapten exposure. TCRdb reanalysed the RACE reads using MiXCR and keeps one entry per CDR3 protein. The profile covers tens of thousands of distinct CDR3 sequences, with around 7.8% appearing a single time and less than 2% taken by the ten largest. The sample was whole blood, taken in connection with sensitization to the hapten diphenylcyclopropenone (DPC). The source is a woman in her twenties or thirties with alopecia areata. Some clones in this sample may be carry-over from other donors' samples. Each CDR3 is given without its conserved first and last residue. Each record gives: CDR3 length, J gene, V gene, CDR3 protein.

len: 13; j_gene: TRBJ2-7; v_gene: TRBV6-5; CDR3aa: ASSYSGGGHYEQY
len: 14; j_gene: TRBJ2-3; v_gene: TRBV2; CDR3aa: ASSDQMWGVTDTQY
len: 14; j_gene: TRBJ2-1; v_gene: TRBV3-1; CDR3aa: ASSQVPPPTYNEQF
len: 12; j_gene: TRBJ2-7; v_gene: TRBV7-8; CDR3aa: ASSLEGPHYEQY
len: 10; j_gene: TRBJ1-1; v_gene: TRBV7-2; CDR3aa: ASSLVAPEAF
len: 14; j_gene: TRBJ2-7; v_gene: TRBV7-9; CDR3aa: ASSLRQGGGAYEQY
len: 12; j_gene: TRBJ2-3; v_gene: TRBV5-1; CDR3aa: ASRPQGATDTQY
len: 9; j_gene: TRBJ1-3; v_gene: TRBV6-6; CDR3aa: ASSRGNTIY
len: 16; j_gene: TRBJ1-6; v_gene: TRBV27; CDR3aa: ASSLRSQLGQGNSPLH
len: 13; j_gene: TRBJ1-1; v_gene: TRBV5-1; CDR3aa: ASSYAGSGDTEAF
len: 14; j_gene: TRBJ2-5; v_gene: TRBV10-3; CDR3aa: AISEGLAGGQETQY
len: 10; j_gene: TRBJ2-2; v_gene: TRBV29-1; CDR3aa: SVEAYTGELF
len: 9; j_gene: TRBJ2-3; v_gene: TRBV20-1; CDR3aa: SAPSSDTQY
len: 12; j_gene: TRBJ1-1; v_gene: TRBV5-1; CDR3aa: ASSLENAPTEAF
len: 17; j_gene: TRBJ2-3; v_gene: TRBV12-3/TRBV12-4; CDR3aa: ASSLGTSGGGTSTDTQY
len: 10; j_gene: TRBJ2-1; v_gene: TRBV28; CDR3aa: ASSGTIREQF
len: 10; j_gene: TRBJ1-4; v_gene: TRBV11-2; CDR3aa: ASPRGNEKLF
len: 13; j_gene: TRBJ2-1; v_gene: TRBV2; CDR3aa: ASSARQGPYNEQF
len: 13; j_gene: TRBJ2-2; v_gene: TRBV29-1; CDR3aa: SVEDYRVGTGELF
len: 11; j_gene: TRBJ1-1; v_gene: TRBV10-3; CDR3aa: AISDSSGAEAF